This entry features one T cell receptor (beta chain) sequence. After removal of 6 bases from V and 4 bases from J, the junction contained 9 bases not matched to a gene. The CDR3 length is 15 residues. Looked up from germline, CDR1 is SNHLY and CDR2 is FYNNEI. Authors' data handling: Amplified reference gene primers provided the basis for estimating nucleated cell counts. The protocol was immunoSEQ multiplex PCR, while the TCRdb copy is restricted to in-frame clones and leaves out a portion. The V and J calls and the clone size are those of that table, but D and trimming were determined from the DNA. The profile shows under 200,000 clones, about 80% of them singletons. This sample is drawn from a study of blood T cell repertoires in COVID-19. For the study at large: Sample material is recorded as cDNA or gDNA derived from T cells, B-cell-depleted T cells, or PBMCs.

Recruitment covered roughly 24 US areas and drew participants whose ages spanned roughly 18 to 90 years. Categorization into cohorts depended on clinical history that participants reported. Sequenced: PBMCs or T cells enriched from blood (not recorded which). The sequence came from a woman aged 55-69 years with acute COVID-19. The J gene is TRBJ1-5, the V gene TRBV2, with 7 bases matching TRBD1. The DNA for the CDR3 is TGTGCCAGCAGATCGTCGGGACAGTTTAATCAGCCCCAGCATTTT. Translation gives CASRSSGQFNQPQHF.